This TCR beta chain was identified in a study of beta chain features in type 1 diabetes. Study conclusions and caveats: Researchers could not determine here whether HLA type influences TCRB rearrangement.

With 4 bases clipped from V and 6 bases from J, the junction kept 8 bases outside the gene matches. Per germline, CDR1 SGHTA and CDR2 FQGNSA. CDR3 length: 14 amino acids. As for this clone: Its specificity is not known.

Expressed TCRB transcripts were sequenced after all isolated RNA was converted to cDNA. Only in-frame clones appear in the TCRdb table, and some are missing; sequencing was by immunoSEQ multiplex PCR. Of 300,000 to 350,000 clones listed, 7.5% to 9% are singletons. Sequencing input: central memory CD4+ T cells from blood. This TCR came from a woman younger than 35 in good health. The V and J genes are TRBV7-2 and TRBJ2-7, with TRBD2 identical over 8 bases. The CDR3 nucleotides are TGTGCCAGCAGCTCAACAGCGGGACTAGGCGAGCAGTACTTC. As protein: CASSSTAGLGEQYF.